This record covers a single T cell receptor beta chain. The sample belongs to a study of blood T cell repertoires in COVID-19. The overall study: Italy, Spain and the United States were the sources of the convalescent and acute COVID-19 samples. PBMCs, B-cell-depleted T cells, or T cells provided the cDNA or gDNA that made up the material.

Original analysis: For nucleated cells, counts were estimated from reference gene primer amplification. Clones were read by immunoSEQ multiplex PCR, and TCRdb kept only the in-frame ones, dropping some. That table gives V, J and clone size, and the DNA gave D and trimming. The sample contains about 26,000 clones, around 61% of which appear only once. CDR3 size: 15 residues. With V trimmed by 4 bases and J by 8 bases, 8 bases remained unmatched. In germline, CDR1 is KGHDR, CDR2 SFDVKD. J is TRBJ2-1 and V is TRBV24-1; 9 nucleotides align to TRBD1. The specimen sequenced was peripheral blood. The TCR comes from a man between 60 and 75 years old with active or convalescent COVID-19. The CDR3 loop reads CATSEGTGRKDEQFF. The CDR3 DNA follows: TGTGCCACCAGTGAAGGGACAGGGAGAAAGGATGAGCAGTTCTTC.